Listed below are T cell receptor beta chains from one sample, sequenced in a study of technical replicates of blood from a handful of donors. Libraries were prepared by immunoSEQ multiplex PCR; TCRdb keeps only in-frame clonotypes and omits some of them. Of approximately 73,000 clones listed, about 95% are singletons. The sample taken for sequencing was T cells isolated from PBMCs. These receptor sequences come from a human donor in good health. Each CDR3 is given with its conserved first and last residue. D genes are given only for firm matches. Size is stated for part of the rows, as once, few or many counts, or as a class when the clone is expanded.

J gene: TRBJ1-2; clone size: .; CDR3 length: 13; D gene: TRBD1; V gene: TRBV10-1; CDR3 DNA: TGCGCCAGCAGTGATCACAGGGGCTATGGCTACACCTTC; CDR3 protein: CASSDHRGYGYTF
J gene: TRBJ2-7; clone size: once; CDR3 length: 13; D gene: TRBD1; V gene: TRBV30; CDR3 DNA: TGTGCCTGGAGCGCAGGGGGTCCCTACGAGCAGTACTTC; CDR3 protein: CAWSAGGPYEQYF
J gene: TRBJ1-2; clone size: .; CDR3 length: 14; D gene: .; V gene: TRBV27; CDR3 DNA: TGTGCCAGCAGTTTGGGGCAGGGTATCTATGGCTACACCTTC; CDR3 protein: CASSLGQGIYGYTF
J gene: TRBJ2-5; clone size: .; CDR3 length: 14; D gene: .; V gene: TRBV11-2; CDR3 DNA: TGTGCCAGCAGCTTAGCGCGCATCCAAGAGACCCAGTACTTC; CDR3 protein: CASSLARIQETQYF
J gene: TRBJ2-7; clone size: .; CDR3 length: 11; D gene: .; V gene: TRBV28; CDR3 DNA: TGTGCCAGCAGTTCCTATTACGAGCAGTACTTC; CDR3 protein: CASSSYYEQYF
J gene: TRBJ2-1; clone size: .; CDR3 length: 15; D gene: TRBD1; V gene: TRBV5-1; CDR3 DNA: TGCGCCAGCAGCCAGGGGGACAGTGCCTACAATGAGCAGTTCTTC; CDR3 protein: CASSQGDSAYNEQFF
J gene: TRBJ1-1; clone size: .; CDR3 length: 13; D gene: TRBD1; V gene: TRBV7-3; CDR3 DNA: TGTGCCAGCAGCTTATCTCACAGGGGGACTGCTTTCTTT; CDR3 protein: CASSLSHRGTAFF
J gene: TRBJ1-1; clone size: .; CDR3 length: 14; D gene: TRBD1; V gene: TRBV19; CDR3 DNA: TGTGCCAGTACGGGACAGGGGGCCTTAACTGAAGCTTTCTTT; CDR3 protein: CASTGQGALTEAFF
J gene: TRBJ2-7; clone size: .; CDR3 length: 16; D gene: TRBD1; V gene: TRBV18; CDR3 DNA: TGTGCCAGCTCAGGTACGGGACAGGGGAACTCCTACGAGCAGTACTTC; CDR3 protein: CASSGTGQGNSYEQYF
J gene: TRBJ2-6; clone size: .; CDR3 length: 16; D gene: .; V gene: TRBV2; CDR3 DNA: TGTGCCAGCAGCTCTGGACAGCCCTCTGGGGCCAACGTCCTGACTTTC; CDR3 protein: CASSSGQPSGANVLTF
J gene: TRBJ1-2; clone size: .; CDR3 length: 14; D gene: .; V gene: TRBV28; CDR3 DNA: TGTGCCAGCAGTTCCCCGACAGGACATGGGGGCTACACCTTC; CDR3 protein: CASSSPTGHGGYTF
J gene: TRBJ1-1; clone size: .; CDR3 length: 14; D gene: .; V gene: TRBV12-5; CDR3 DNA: TGTGCTAGTGGTCCCGCCTACAGGGACACTGAAGCTTTCTTT; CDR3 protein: CASGPAYRDTEAFF
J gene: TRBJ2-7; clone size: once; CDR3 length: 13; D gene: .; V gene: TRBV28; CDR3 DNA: TGTGCCACCCGACAGATGAGTTTCTACGAGCAGTACTTC; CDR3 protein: CATRQMSFYEQYF
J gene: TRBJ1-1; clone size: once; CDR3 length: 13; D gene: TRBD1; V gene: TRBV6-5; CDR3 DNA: TGTGCCAGCAGACCTACAGGGGTGACTGAAGCTTTCTTT; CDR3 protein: CASRPTGVTEAFF
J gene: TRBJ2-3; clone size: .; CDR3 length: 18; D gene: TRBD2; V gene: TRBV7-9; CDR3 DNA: TGTGCCAGCAGCAGCGTACACAGCGGGGGATCTAATACAGATACGCAGTATTTT; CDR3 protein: CASSSVHSGGSNTDTQYF
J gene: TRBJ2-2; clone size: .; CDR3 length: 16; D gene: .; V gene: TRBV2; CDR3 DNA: TGTGCCAGCAGTGGGGCTTATGGCGGGGCGCGGTTTGAGCTGTTTTTT; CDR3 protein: CASSGAYGGARFELFF
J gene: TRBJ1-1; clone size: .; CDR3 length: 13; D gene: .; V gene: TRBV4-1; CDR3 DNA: TGCGCCAGCAGCCAAGGGCAGAACACTGAAGCTTTCTTT; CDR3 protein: CASSQGQNTEAFF
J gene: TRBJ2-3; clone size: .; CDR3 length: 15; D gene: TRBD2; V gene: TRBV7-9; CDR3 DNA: TGTGCCAGCAGCTTACAAGCGGGATGGGCAGATACGCAGTATTTT; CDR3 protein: CASSLQAGWADTQYF
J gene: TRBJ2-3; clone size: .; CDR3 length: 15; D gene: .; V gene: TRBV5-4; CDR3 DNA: TGTGCCAGCAGTTTTGGGCAGGTGAAGTCAGATACGCAGTATTTT; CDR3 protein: CASSFGQVKSDTQYF
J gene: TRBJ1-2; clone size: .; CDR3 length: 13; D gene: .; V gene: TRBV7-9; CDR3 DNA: TGTGCCAGCAGCTTTAGTCTAGCGGGGGGCTACACCTTC; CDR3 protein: CASSFSLAGGYTF
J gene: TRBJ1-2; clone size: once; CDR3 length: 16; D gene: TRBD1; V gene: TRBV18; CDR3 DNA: TGTGCCAGCTCACCACTCCCCGACAGGGGCGTTGGGGGCTACACCTTC; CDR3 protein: CASSPLPDRGVGGYTF
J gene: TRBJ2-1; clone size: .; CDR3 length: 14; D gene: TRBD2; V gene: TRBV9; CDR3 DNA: TGTGCCAGCAGCGTAGGGCTAGCGGGAAGTGAGCAGTTCTTC; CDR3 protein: CASSVGLAGSEQFF
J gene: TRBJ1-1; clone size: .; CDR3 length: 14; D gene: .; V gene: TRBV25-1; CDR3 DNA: TGTGCCAGCAGTGAACCCTCGGCGGGCACTGAAGCTTTCTTT; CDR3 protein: CASSEPSAGTEAFF
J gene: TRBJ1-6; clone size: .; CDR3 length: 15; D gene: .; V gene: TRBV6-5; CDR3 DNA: TGTGCCAGCAGTTACTCGAGGGCGGAGGATTCACCCCTCCACTTT; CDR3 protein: CASSYSRAEDSPLHF
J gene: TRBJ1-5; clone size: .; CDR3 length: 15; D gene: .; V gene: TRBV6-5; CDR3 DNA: TGTGCCAGCAGTTACTCCCAGGGAAGCAATCAGCCCCAGCATTTT; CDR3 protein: CASSYSQGSNQPQHF
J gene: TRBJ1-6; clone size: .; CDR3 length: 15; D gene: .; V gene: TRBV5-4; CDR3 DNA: TGTGCCAGCAGCTTGGGTGGTCAGTTTGATTCACCCCTCCACTTT; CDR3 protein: CASSLGGQFDSPLHF
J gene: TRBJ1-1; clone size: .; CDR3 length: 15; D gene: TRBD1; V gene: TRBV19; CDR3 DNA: TGTGCCAGTAGAGATCCGGACAGGGGATTTTATGAAGCTTTCTTT; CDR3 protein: CASRDPDRGFYEAFF
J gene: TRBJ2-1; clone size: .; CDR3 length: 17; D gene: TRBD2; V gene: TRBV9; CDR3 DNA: TGTGCCAGCAGCGTAGTTGCTAGCGGGGCCCTATACAATGAGCAGTTCTTC; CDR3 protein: CASSVVASGALYNEQFF
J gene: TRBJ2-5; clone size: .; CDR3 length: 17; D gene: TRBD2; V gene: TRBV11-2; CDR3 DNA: TGTGCCAGCAGCTTAGGACCCTCCACTAGCGGCCAAGAGACCCAGTACTTC; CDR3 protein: CASSLGPSTSGQETQYF
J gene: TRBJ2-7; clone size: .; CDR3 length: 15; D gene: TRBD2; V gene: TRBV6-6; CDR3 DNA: TGTGCCAGCAGACCCCCATCAGCGGGAGTTAGCGAGCAGTACTTC; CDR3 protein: CASRPPSAGVSEQYF
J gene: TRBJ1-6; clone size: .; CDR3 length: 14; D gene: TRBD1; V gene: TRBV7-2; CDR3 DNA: TGTGCCAGCAGCCTACGGACAGGGGATTCACCCCTCCACTTT; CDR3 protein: CASSLRTGDSPLHF
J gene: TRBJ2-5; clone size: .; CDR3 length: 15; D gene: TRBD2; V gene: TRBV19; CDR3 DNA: TGTGCCAGTAGTATTAGCGGGGCCTTCCAAGAGACCCAGTACTTC; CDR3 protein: CASSISGAFQETQYF
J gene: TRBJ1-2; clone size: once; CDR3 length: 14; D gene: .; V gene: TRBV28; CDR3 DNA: TGTGCCAGCAGTTCTCTATCGTCTCCTAACGGCTACACCTTC; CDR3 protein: CASSSLSSPNGYTF
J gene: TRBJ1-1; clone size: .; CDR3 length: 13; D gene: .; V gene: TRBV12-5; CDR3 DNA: TGTGCTAGTGGTTCTACAGACGCACATGAAGCTTTCTTT; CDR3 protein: CASGSTDAHEAFF
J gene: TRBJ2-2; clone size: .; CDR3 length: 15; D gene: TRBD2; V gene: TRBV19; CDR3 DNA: TGTGCCAGTAGTGCAGCGGGATTCTCCACCGGGGAGCTGTTTTTT; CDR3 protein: CASSAAGFSTGELFF
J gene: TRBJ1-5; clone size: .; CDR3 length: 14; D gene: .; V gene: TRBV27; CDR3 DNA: TGTGCCAGCAGAGCGGGCTTTCTCAATCAGCCCCAGCATTTT; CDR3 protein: CASRAGFLNQPQHF
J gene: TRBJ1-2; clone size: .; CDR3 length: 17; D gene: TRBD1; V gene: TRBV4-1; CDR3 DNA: TGCGCCAGCAGCCAAGGGCTGGGTCGGGACAGGGGATATGGCTACACCTTC; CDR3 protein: CASSQGLGRDRGYGYTF
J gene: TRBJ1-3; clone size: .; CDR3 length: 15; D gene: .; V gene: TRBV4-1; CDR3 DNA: TGCGCCAGCAGCCAACCCAGGGAATCTGGAAACACCATATATTTT; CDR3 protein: CASSQPRESGNTIYF
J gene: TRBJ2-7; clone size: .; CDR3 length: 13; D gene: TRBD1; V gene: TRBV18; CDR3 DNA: TGTGCCAGCTCACGCAACAGGGGGTACGAGCAGTACTTC; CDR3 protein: CASSRNRGYEQYF
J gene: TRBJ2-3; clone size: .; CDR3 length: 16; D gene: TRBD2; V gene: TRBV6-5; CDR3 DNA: TGTGCCAGCAGTTCCCCCGGGACTAGCAGGGCAGATACGCAGTATTTT; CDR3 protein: CASSSPGTSRADTQYF
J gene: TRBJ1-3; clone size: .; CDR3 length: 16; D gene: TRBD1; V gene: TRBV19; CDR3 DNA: TGTGCCAGTAGCCCCCGACAGGGTGCGTCTGGAAACACCATATATTTT; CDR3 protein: CASSPRQGASGNTIYF